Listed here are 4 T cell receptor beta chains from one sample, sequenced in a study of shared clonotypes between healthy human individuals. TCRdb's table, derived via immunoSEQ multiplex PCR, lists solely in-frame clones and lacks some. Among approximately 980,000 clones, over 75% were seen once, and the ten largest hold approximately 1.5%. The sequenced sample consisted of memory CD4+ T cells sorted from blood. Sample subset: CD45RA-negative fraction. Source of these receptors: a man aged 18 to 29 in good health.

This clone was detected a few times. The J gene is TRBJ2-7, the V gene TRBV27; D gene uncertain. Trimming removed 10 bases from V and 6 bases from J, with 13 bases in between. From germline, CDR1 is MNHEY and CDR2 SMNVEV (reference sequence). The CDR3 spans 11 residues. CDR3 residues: CATRNLGEQYF. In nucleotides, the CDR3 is TGTGCCACCCGAAACTTGGGCGAGCAGTACTTC.

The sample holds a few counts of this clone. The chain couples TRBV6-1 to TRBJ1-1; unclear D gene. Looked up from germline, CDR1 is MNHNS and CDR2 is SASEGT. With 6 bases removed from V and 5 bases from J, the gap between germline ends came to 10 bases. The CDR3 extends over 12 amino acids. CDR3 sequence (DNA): TGTGCCAGCAGCTTAGAGAGGACTGAAGCTTTCTTT. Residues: CASSLERTEAFF.

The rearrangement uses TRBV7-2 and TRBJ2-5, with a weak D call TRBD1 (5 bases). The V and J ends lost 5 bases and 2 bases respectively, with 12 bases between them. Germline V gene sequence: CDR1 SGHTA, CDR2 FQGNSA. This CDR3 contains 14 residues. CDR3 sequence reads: CASSPSRAQETQYF. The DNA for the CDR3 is TGTGCCAGCAGCCCATCCAGGGCACAAGAGACCCAGTACTTC. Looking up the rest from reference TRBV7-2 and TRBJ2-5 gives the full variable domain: GAGVSQSPSNKVTEKGKDVELRCDPISGHTALYWYRQSLGQGLEFLIYFQGNSAPDKSGLPSDRFSAERTGGSVSTLTIQRTQQEDSAVYLCASSPSRAQETQYFGPGTRLLVL.

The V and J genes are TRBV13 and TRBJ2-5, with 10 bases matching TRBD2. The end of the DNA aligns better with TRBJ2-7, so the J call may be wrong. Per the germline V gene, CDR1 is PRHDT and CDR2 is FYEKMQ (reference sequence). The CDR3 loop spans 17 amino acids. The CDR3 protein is CASSLPSGGPFAYEQYF. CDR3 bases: TGTGCCAGCAGCTTGCCTAGCGGGGGTCCTTTTGCCTACGAGCAGTACTTC.